The subject of this entry is one T cell receptor (beta chain). Libraries were prepared by immunoSEQ multiplex PCR; TCRdb keeps only in-frame clonotypes and omits some of them. The sample contains 25,000 to 30,000 clones, 70% to 90% of which appear only once. This entry comes from a study of T cells after posttransplantation cyclophosphamide. The CDR3 covers 12 residues. V lost 10 bases to trimming and J lost 7 bases, with 14 bases between them. Germline V lookup: CDR1 ENHRY, CDR2 SYGVKD. The chain uses TRBV10-3 and TRBJ2-1; perhaps TRBD2 as D (6 bases). Input material: PBMCs. This TCR was sampled from a man aged 45 to 65. The CDR3 sequence: CATGEGRNEQFF. DNA for the CDR3: TGTGCCACCGGCGAAGGGAGGAATGAGCAGTTCTTC.